This T cell receptor beta chain was profiled in a study of human T cells and chemical hapten exposure. Study-level information: From small differences in pooled library volume came most of the variation in per-sample TCR yields. Study-level results: Counts of TCRs above 1 in 1000 frequency stayed unchanged with DPC sensitization.

The CDR3 is 13 amino acids. In germline, CDR1 is MGHRA, CDR2 YSYEKL. Time point denoted: patch test 3, about 24 weeks after DPC sensitization. Specified treatment: therapeutic diphenylcyclopropenone sensitization with weekly scalp DPC. Researchers sampled blood before each patch test went on. The library tagged each cDNA molecule with unique molecular identifiers. TCRdb called the RACE reads again in MiXCR, with one record for every CDR3 protein. The table records about 90,000 distinct CDR3 sequences, approximately 10% of them present only once. This clonotype was counted between two and nine times. Antigen specificity is unknown. One junction end does not reproduce the germline sequence, and a read error may be involved.

This clonotype was obtained from a woman aged 30 to 39 with alopecia areata. Some clones in this sample may be carry-over from other donors' samples. The chain combines TRBV4-1 with TRBJ2-2, with D unresolved. This sample comprised whole blood, obtained in connection with sensitization to the hapten diphenylcyclopropenone (DPC). The CDR3 nucleotides are TGCGCCAGTAGCCGCTCGGACGGCGGGGAGCTGTTTTTT. This codes for CASSRSDGGELFF.